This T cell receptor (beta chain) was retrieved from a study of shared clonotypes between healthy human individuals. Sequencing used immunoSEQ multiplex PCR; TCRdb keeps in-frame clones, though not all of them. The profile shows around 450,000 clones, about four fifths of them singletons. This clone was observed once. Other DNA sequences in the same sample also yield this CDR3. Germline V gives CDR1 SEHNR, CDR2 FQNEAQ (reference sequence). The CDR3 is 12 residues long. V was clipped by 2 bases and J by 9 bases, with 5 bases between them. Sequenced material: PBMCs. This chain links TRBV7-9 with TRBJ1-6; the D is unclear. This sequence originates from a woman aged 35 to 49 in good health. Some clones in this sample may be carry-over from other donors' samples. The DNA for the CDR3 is TGTGCCAGCAGCTTATCGGGTTCACCCCTCCACTTT. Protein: CASSLSGSPLHF.